This entry lists 31 T cell receptor beta chains sequenced from one sample in a study of cytomegalovirus exposure and HLA in healthy donors. Primers included in the PCR were 60 Vbeta and 13 Jbeta primers. Clones were read by immunoSEQ multiplex PCR, and TCRdb kept only the in-frame ones, dropping some. The table lists some 180,000 clones, 75% to 90% of them singletons. The sequenced sample consisted of PBMCs. These TCRs come from a girl aged 10 to 17 in good health and CMV-seropositive.

This chain uses TRBV5-5 with TRBJ2-2, with a possible D match to TRBD1 (5 bases). The CDR3 is 16 residues long. Germline V gives CDR1 SGHKS, CDR2 YYEKEE (reference sequence). V was shortened by 2 bases and J by 1 base, with 12 bases between the two germline ends. This CDR3 reads CASSFDSTRNTGELFF. Written as DNA, the CDR3 is TGTGCCAGCAGCTTTGACAGCACAAGGAACACCGGGGAGCTGTTTTTT.

The chain carries TRBV12-5 and TRBJ2-7, with unresolved D. TRBJ2-1 matches the DNA end more closely, so the J call is doubtful. Looked up from germline, CDR1 is LGHNT and CDR2 is FRNRAP. The CDR3 is 12 amino acids. The CDR3 DNA reads TGTGCTAGTGGTCCACCGAGGAATGAGCAGTTCTTC. It translates to CASGPPRNEQFF.

Note on this clone: This same CDR3 is encoded by further DNA sequences in the sample. CDR3 sequence reads: CASSLLARETQYF. The CDR3 DNA follows: TGTGCCAGCAGCTTACTAGCCAGAGAGACCCAGTACTTC. The chain uses TRBV5-6 and TRBJ2-5, with D perhaps matching TRBD2 (6 bases). The ends were cut back, 2 bases at V and 4 bases at J, with 9 bases in the middle. CDR3 length equals 13 residues. Germline CDR1 SGHDT, CDR2 YYEEEE.

This clone appeared a single time. The chain couples TRBV6-5 to TRBJ2-6; D uncertain. This CDR3 comprises 15 residues. V lost 2 bases, J lost 2 bases, and 7 bases lay in between. CDR1 MNHEY and CDR2 SVGAGI come from the germline V gene. The CDR3 loop is CASSYGLPGANVLTF. CDR3 bases: TGTGCCAGCAGTTACGGCCTCCCTGGGGCCAACGTCCTGACTTTC.

The chain couples TRBV11-2 to TRBJ2-2; 9 bases fit TRBD1. The V and J ends lost 7 bases and 5 bases, in that order; junction bases with no gene match: 5. Per germline, CDR1 SGHAT and CDR2 FQNNGV. This CDR3 is built from 14 residues. The CDR3 region is CASKLTGGTGELFF. In nucleotides, the CDR3 is TGTGCCAGCAAGTTGACAGGGGGGACCGGGGAGCTGTTTTTT.

The genes are TRBV18 and TRBJ2-2; 7 bases map to TRBD1. The J segment lost 5 bases and the V segment lost 4 bases, leaving 10 bases of the junction unmatched. Germline CDR1 reads KGHSH; CDR2 reads LQKENI. The CDR3 is 16 residues long. Written as DNA, the CDR3 is TGTGCCAGCTCACGGGCCGGGACAGTCCAGACCGGGGAGCTGTTTTTT. This gives the protein CASSRAGTVQTGELFF.

This clone appeared a single time. This chain connects TRBV6-1 to TRBJ1-1; TRBD1 agrees at 8 bases. Germline-derived CDR1 and CDR2 are MNHNS and SASEGT. The CDR3 covers 16 residues. The J segment lost 2 bases and the V segment lost 4 bases, leaving 9 bases of the junction unmatched. CDR3 region: CASSGFAGGGNTEAFF. As DNA, the CDR3 is TGTGCCAGCAGTGGTTTCGCAGGGGGCGGAAACACTGAAGCTTTCTTT.

The chain employs TRBV30 and TRBJ1-5, with TRBD1 identical over 9 bases. Germline V gene sequence: CDR1 GTSNPN, CDR2 SVGIG (reference sequence). Trimming removed 1 base from V and 2 bases from J; junction bases left unmatched: 3. The length of the CDR3 is 15 residues. In nucleotides, the CDR3 is TGTGCCTGGAGTGGCTGGACAGGGGGCAATCAGCCCCAGCATTTT. It translates to CAWSGWTGGNQPQHF.

J is TRBJ2-7 and V is TRBV7-9; 8 bases agree with TRBD2. With 4 bases clipped from V and 4 bases from J, the junction kept 6 bases outside the gene matches. Germline values: CDR1 SEHNR, CDR2 FQNEAQ (reference sequence). This CDR3 is 14 amino acids long. In nucleotides, the CDR3 is TGTGCCAGCAGCTCGACAGGCGGGAGGTACGAGCAGTACTTC. Protein sequence: CASSSTGGRYEQYF.

V usage is TRBV14 and J usage is TRBJ2-7, with D hard to call. Trimming took off 1 base at V and 7 bases at J, with 17 bases between the two ends. The germline gives CDR1 SGHDN, CDR2 FVKESK. The CDR3 length is 15 residues. CDR3 residues: CASSQAITALREQYF. The CDR3 DNA is TGTGCCAGCAGCCAAGCGATCACTGCCCTACGGGAGCAGTACTTC. The whole variable domain, remainder taken from reference TRBV14 and TRBJ2-7, is EAGVTQFPSHSVIEKGQTVTLRCDPISGHDNLYWYRRVMGKEIKFLLHFVKESKQDESGMPNNRFLAERTGGTYSTLKVQPAELEDSGVYFCASSQAITALREQYFGPGTRLTVT.

This chain uses TRBV11-2 with TRBJ1-2; 7 nucleotides match TRBD1. With 5 bases clipped from V and 5 bases from J, the junction kept 14 bases outside the gene matches. This CDR3 is built from 16 residues. Germline CDR1 SGHAT, CDR2 FQNNGV. The CDR3 DNA reads TGTGCCAGCAGCGTGGGACAGCCGGTAATTTCGTATGGCTACACCTTC. Encoded protein: CASSVGQPVISYGYTF.

This rearrangement joins TRBV18 to TRBJ2-3; possible D gene TRBD2, 6 bases. Germline V gene sequence: CDR1 KGHSH, CDR2 LQKENI. The CDR3 has 23 amino acids. V gave up 4 bases and J gave up 3 bases, with 38 bases separating them. CDR3 loop: CASSLNPKGRVVAGGMTTDTQYF. CDR3 in DNA: TGTGCCAGCTCACTCAACCCTAAGGGACGCGTAGTGGCGGGCGGGATGACTACAGATACGCAGTATTTT.

This chain links TRBV7-9 with TRBJ2-3; TRBD2 matches 8 bases. This CDR3 spans 15 amino acids. The germline CDR1 and CDR2 sequences are SEHNR and FQNEAQ (reference sequence). Trimming removed 2 bases from V and 5 bases from J; junction bases left unmatched: 6. In DNA form, the CDR3 reads TGTGCCAGCAGCTTACTTAGCGGGGCGCAAGATACGCAGTATTTT. This gives the protein CASSLLSGAQDTQYF.

V is TRBV29-1 and J is TRBJ1-2; 8 bases match TRBD1. Germline CDR1 is SQVTM and CDR2 is ANQGSEA. Trimming took 2 bases from V and 1 from J; bases not matched to a gene: 6. This CDR3 has 15 amino acids. Here the CDR3 reads CSVETPDRVNYGYTF. The CDR3 DNA is TGCAGCGTTGAAACCCCGGACAGGGTTAACTATGGCTACACCTTC. The full variable domain, rest sourced from reference TRBV29-1 and TRBJ1-2, is SAVISQKPSRDICQRGTSLTIQCQVDSQVTMMFWYRQQPGQSLTLIATANQGSEATYESGFVIDKFPISRPNLTFSTLTVSNMSPEDSSIYLCSVETPDRVNYGYTFGSGTRLTVV.

The chain is built from TRBV5-6 and TRBJ1-1, with 9 bases fitting TRBD1. Germline V lookup: CDR1 SGHDT, CDR2 YYEEEE. The ends lost 3 bases at V and 6 bases at J; junction bases unmatched: 6. CDR3 length: 14 amino acids. The CDR3 DNA reads TGTGCCAGCAGCTCTGGGACAGGGTTGGCTGAAGCTTTCTTT. Residues: CASSSGTGLAEAFF.

This chain joins TRBV9 and TRBJ2-3; D is possibly TRBD2 (6 bases). In germline, CDR1 is SGDLS, CDR2 YYNGEE. This CDR3 contains 14 residues. V was pared by 4 bases and J by 3 bases, with 12 bases between. CDR3 sequence reads: CASSPGGGTDTQYF. CDR3 coding DNA: TGTGCCAGCAGCCCCGGGGGTGGGACAGATACGCAGTATTTT. The whole variable domain, remainder taken from reference TRBV9 and TRBJ2-3, is DSGVTQTPKHLITATGQRVTLRCSPRSGDLSVYWYQQSLDQGLQFLIQYYNGEERAKGNILERFSAQQFPDLHSELNLSSLELGDSALYFCASSPGGGTDTQYFGPGTRLTVL.

This chain links TRBV11-2 with TRBJ2-3, with 7 bases lining up with TRBD2. The CDR3 has 17 residues. Germline CDR1 is SGHAT and CDR2 is FQNNGV. V lost 1 base to trimming and J lost 2 bases; unmatched junction nucleotides: 9. The CDR3 protein is CASSLVRPGTTTDTQYF. The CDR3 nucleotides read TGTGCCAGCAGCTTAGTCCGGCCCGGGACTACCACAGATACGCAGTATTTT.

This clone was detected only a few times. The chain has TRBV19 and TRBJ2-5, with TRBD2 matching 12 bases. V lost 6 bases and J lost 2; bases outside the gene matches: 7. This CDR3 is 16 amino acids long. In germline, CDR1 is LNHDA, CDR2 SQIVND (reference sequence). The CDR3 loop is CASSLGLAGLQETQYF. CDR3 in DNA: TGTGCCAGTAGCCTAGGACTAGCGGGACTTCAAGAGACCCAGTACTTC.

The chain combines TRBV5-1 with TRBJ2-1, with no clear D. V lost 3 bases to trimming and J lost 5 bases, with 12 bases between them. Germline V CDR1 and CDR2: SGHRS, YFSETQ. The CDR3 is 14 residues long. CDR3 sequence reads: CASSWVPDNNEQFF. DNA of the CDR3: TGCGCCAGCAGCTGGGTGCCTGACAACAATGAGCAGTTCTTC.

The chain has TRBV10-3 and TRBJ1-4; a possible D gene is TRBD1 (5 bases). In germline, CDR1 is ENHRY, CDR2 SYGVKD. CDR3 length: 12 amino acids. The germline V and J ends were trimmed by 7 bases and 14 bases, with 17 bases remaining between them. As DNA, the CDR3 is TGTGCCATCAAAAGGGAAAAGGGGAATCTGTTTTTT. Its protein product is CAIKREKGNLFF.

This clone was seen a handful of times. V usage is TRBV2 and J usage is TRBJ2-7; possibly TRBD1 for D (5 bases). Germline V gives CDR1 SNHLY, CDR2 FYNNEI. CDR3 size: 12 residues. Trimming left V 6 bases short and J 6 bases short, with 12 bases between. In DNA, the CDR3 is TGTGCCAGCAGGGTGTTGGGGCCCGAGCAGTACTTC. Protein: CASRVLGPEQYF.

This clone was picked up one time. This chain connects TRBV21-1 to TRBJ2-5; the D call of TRBD2 is as the table states it, not checked on the DNA. TRBV21-1 is marked as a pseudogene. This CDR3 is 15 amino acids long. The CDR3 DNA reads TGTGCCAGCAGCAAGAGCGGGAGGGACCAAGAGACCCAGTACTTC. It yields the protein CASSKSGRDQETQYF.

This clone was recorded once. V gene TRBV7-9 combines with J gene TRBJ2-7, with no clear D. The CDR3 extends over 13 amino acids. Looked up from germline, CDR1 is SEHNR and CDR2 is FQNEAQ (reference sequence). V was pared by 5 bases and J by 6 bases, with 14 bases between. The DNA for the CDR3 is TGTGCCAGCAGCGTCGCAGACTCGGTCGAGCAGTACTTC. Protein: CASSVADSVEQYF.

The chain couples TRBV6-1 to TRBJ1-2; D is ambiguous. Trimming took 2 bases from V and 1 from J, leaving 14 bases between them. Germline lookup yields CDR1 MNHNS and CDR2 SASEGT. The CDR3 contains 16 residues. The DNA of the CDR3 is TGTGCCAGCAGTGAACAACCGGGTGTGGGTAACTATGGCTACACCTTC. It is translated as CASSEQPGVGNYGYTF.

The chain uses TRBV19 and TRBJ2-7; 11 bases map to TRBD2. The J segment lost 0 bases and the V segment lost 2 bases, leaving 3 bases of the junction unmatched. Germline V gene data show CDR1 as LNHDA and CDR2 as SQIVND (reference sequence). The CDR3 runs 16 residues. CDR3 DNA: TGTGCCAGTAGTATACAAACTAGCGGGAGCTCCTACGAGCAGTACTTC. This gives the protein CASSIQTSGSSYEQYF.

This clone has more than one count but fewer than ten. J is TRBJ2-2 and V is TRBV7-3, with D tentatively TRBD2 (5 bases). In germline, CDR1 is SGHTA, CDR2 FQGTGA. Trimming removed 4 bases from V and 6 bases from J, with 6 bases in between. The CDR3 runs to 12 residues. The CDR3 loop is CASSSGAGELFF. The CDR3 nucleotides are TGTGCCAGCAGCTCCGGGGCCGGGGAGCTGTTTTTT.

This clone was detected only a few times. The chain couples TRBV7-3 to TRBJ2-3; D unresolved. The germline V gene has CDR1 SGHTA and CDR2 FQGTGA. V was pared by 3 bases and J by 6 bases, with 4 bases between. The CDR3 length is 11 residues. The CDR3 reads CASSFGDTQYF. The CDR3 DNA sequence: TGTGCCAGCAGCTTCGGGGATACGCAGTATTTT. Complete variable domain (other parts from reference TRBV7-3 and TRBJ2-3): GAGVSQTPSNKVTEKGKYVELRCDPISGHTALYWYRQSLGQGPEFLIYFQGTGAADDSGLPNDRFFAVRPEGSVSTLKIQRTERGDSAVYLCASSFGDTQYFGPGTRLTVL.

This sequence joins TRBV5-8 and TRBJ2-5, with 8 bases matching TRBD1. J gave up 6 bases and V 4 bases, and 8 bases lay outside the gene matches. CDR3 length equals 14 residues. In germline, CDR1 is SGHTS, CDR2 YDEGEE. CDR3 DNA sequence: TGTGCCAGCAGCCCTATGGACAGGGAACAGACCCAGTACTTC. Translation: CASSPMDREQTQYF. Full variable domain (outside the CDR3, taken from reference TRBV5-8 and TRBJ2-5): EAGVTQSPTHLIKTRGQQATLRCSPISGHTSVYWYQQALGLGLQFLLWYDEGEERNRGNFPPRFSGRQFPNYSSELNVNALELEDSALYLCASSPMDREQTQYFGPGTRLLVL.

The chain employs TRBV27 and TRBJ1-1, with D uncertain. The CDR3 runs to 16 residues. The V gene's germline CDR1 is MNHEY and CDR2 SMNVEV (reference sequence). Trimming shortened V by 2 bases and J by 1 base, and 14 bases separated the two germline ends. CDR3 sequence: CASSLKAGWANTEAFF. DNA of the CDR3: TGTGCCAGCAGTTTAAAGGCGGGGTGGGCGAACACTGAAGCTTTCTTT.

This clone was recorded only once. The chain has TRBV2 and TRBJ1-5; D not resolved. The germline V gene encodes CDR1 SNHLY and CDR2 FYNNEI. V was clipped by 3 bases and J by 4 bases, with 13 bases between them. This CDR3 has 15 residues. The CDR3 coding sequence is TGTGCCAGCAGTGAGGAATCCGGGGTTAATCAGCCCCAGCATTTT. This translates into CASSEESGVNQPQHF.

The chain carries TRBV12-5 and TRBJ1-2; D remains unclear. V dropped 0 bases and J dropped 5 bases, with 13 bases sitting between them. From germline, CDR1 is LGHNT and CDR2 FRNRAP. The CDR3 covers 15 residues. Here the CDR3 reads CASGLVLGGGYGYTF. Here the CDR3 DNA reads TGTGCTAGTGGTTTGGTACTTGGCGGCGGATATGGCTACACCTTC.